One and the same sample provided the 3 T cell receptor beta chains below, sequenced in a study of cytomegalovirus exposure and HLA in healthy donors. TCRdb's copy holds only in-frame clones and misses some; the assay was immunoSEQ multiplex PCR. The sample contains roughly 60,000 clones, roughly 94% of which appear only once. Sequenced material: PBMCs. The receptors originated from a young woman in good health and CMV-seronegative.

The chain is built from TRBV11-3 and TRBJ2-3, with 7 positions matching TRBD2. The V gene end was trimmed by 5 bases and the J gene end by 8 bases; junction bases not matched to a gene: 10. The CDR3 loop spans 14 amino acids. The V gene's germline CDR1 is SGHNT and CDR2 YENEEA. The CDR3 is CASSRAGDLGTQYF. The CDR3 DNA sequence: TGTGCCAGCAGCAGGGCGGGGGACCTTGGTACGCAGTATTTT.

This clone has a single count. This rearrangement joins TRBV4-2 to TRBJ2-5; D might be TRBD2 (5 bases). The CDR3 totals 15 residues. Trimming took off 2 bases at V and 0 bases at J, with 10 bases between the two ends. Germline V gene lookup returns CDR1 LGHNA and CDR2 YNFKEQ. The CDR3 region has the DNA TGTGCCAGCAGCCAATATCGAGGGAACCAAGAGACCCAGTACTTC. This codes for CASSQYRGNQETQYF.

The CDR3 is CASNQDRLNTEAFF. The DNA of the CDR3 is TGTGCCAGCAACCAAGACAGGCTGAACACTGAAGCTTTCTTT. The rearrangement uses TRBV7-9 and TRBJ1-1; D possibly corresponds to TRBD1 (6 bases). Trimming shortened V by 7 bases and J by 0 bases, and 12 bases separated the two germline ends. Germline V gene lookup returns CDR1 SEHNR and CDR2 FQNEAQ (reference sequence). This CDR3 is built from 14 residues.